The sequence of this T cell receptor (beta chain) was determined in a study of CXCR3 chemokines and chemotherapy response in bladder cancer. Each CDR3 protein is one row after TCRdb ran MiXCR on the PCR reads. This repertoire shows about 8,100 distinct CDR3 sequences, over 10% found once; its top ten account for 16%. This clonotype was seen repeatedly, ten times or more. V lost 5 bases and J 0 bases, leaving 14 bases between the germline ends. The CDR3 is 16 amino acids. The chain links TRBV12-3 or TRBV12-4 to TRBJ1-5, with D unresolved. This sample was gathered from a patient whose treatment included neoadjuvant chemotherapy. The sequence was collected from a human donor with bladder cancer that responded to neoadjuvant chemotherapy. The DNA of the CDR3 is TGTGCCAGCAGTACGGACGGCCTTTATAGCAATCAGCCCCAGCATTTT. This codes for CASSTDGLYSNQPQHF.